This TCR beta chain emerged from a study of shared clonotypes between healthy human individuals. This clone was observed a handful of times. As yet, its antigen is unknown. V was clipped by 7 bases and J by 5 bases; unmatched bases: 9. The CDR3 spans 15 residues. Germline V gene lookup returns CDR1 MNHEY and CDR2 SVGAGI. Study observations and caveats: Represented diversity (both genetic and exposure-history) was limited by the small number of donors. Naive subsets, compared against memory subsets, generally had larger estimated richness values. For sorted subsets, rarefaction showed incomplete sequencing despite large depth.

Each subset's genomic DNA was split evenly across several immunoSEQ plates. Assay: immunoSEQ multiplex PCR; the TCRdb copy retains only in-frame clones and omits some. The table shows hundreds of thousands of clones, with around 67% occurring only once. Sequenced material: memory CD4+ T cells sorted from blood. As for subset: CD45RA-negative fraction. This receptor was taken from a man aged 25-45 years in good health. The rearrangement joins TRBV6-5 to TRBJ1-5; TRBD1 matches 9 bases. The CDR3 DNA reads as TGTGCCAGCAAGAAGAGACAGGGGGACGATCAGCCCCAGCATTTT. Amino acids: CASKKRQGDDQPQHF.